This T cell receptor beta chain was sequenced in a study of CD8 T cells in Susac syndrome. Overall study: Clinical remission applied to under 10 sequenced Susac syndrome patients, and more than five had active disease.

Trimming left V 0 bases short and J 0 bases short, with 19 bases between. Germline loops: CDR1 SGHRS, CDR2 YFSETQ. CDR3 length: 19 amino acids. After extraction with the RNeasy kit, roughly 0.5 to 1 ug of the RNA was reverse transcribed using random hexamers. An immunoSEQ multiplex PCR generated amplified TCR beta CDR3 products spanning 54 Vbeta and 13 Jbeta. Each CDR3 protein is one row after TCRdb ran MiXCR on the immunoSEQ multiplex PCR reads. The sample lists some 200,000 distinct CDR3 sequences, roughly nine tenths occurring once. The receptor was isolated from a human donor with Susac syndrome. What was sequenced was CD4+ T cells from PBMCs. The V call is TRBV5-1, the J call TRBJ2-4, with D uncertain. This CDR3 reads CASSLVAAGASLAKNIQYF. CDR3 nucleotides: TGCGCCAGCAGCTTGGTCGCGGCAGGAGCTAGTCTAGCCAAAAACATTCAGTACTTC.